These 18 T cell receptor beta chains were all obtained from the same sample, sequenced in a study of radiation and T cells in renal cell carcinoma. Only in-frame clones appear in the TCRdb table, and some are missing; sequencing was by immunoSEQ multiplex PCR. Of some 130,000 clones in the sample, about 81% were seen once. Described time point: blood 2 weeks post-SBRT. The treatment here: 15 Gy SBRT to primary tumor, nephrectomy 4 weeks later. This material consisted of blood, taken from a patient whose treatment included radiotherapy and nephrectomy. All receptors come from a woman in her sixties with renal cell carcinoma.

The chain links TRBV15 to TRBJ2-1, with 7 bases fitting TRBD1. With 5 bases clipped from V and 3 bases from J, the junction kept 4 bases outside the gene matches. This CDR3 is 14 amino acids long. Germline assignment: CDR1 LNHNV and CDR2 YYDKDF (reference sequence). The CDR3 DNA is TGTGCCACCAGCGGGACAGCTTACTACAATGAGCAGTTCTTC. Residues: CATSGTAYYNEQFF.

The rearrangement links TRBV28 to TRBJ2-7; 7 nucleotides agree with TRBD1. CDR1 MDHEN and CDR2 SYDVKM come from the germline V gene. Trimming took 5 bases from V and 6 from J; bases not matched to a gene: 7. The CDR3 loop spans 13 amino acids. The CDR3 here is CASSPGGAAEQYF. Here the CDR3 DNA reads TGTGCCAGCAGTCCAGGGGGAGCGGCCGAGCAGTACTTC.

This clone was seen only once. The chain employs TRBV5-4 and TRBJ2-1, with 10 positions matching TRBD2. Per the germline V gene, CDR1 is SGHNT and CDR2 is YYREEE (reference sequence). The CDR3 consists of 15 residues. V was pared by 0 bases and J by 5 bases, with 2 bases of the junction left unmatched. The DNA of the CDR3 is TGTGCCAGCAGCTTGGCCGGACTAGCGGACAATGAGCAGTTCTTC. This sequence encodes CASSLAGLADNEQFF.

CDR3 protein: CASSYVSGGARNEQFF. Written as DNA, the CDR3 is TGTGCCAGCAGTTATGTGTCGGGGGGCGCGAGGAATGAGCAGTTCTTC. This chain joins TRBV6-5 and TRBJ2-1; D might be TRBD2 (7 bases). CDR1 and CDR2 (germline): MNHEY, SVGAGI. CDR3 length: 16 amino acids. The V and J ends lost 3 bases and 7 bases respectively, with 19 bases between them.

This clone was seen only a few times. The chain carries TRBV29-1 and TRBJ1-2, with D possibly being TRBD1 (5 bases). Germline V gene lookup returns CDR1 SQVTM and CDR2 ANQGSEA. This CDR3 is 13 amino acids long. V gave up 2 bases and J gave up 2 bases, with 9 bases separating them. In DNA form, the CDR3 reads TGCAGCGTTGAAATGCGGGGCAACTATGGCTACACCTTC. Translating gives CSVEMRGNYGYTF.

This clone appeared a single time. This chain links TRBV2 with TRBJ2-1; TRBD2 agrees at 9 bases. The length of the CDR3 is 15 residues. Trimming took 1 base from V and 9 from J; bases not matched to a gene: 7. CDR1 and CDR2 from the germline V gene are SNHLY and FYNNEI. The CDR3 bases are TGTGCCAGCAGTGAAGAGGCTAGCGGGGCTGTTGAGCAGTTCTTC. This translates into CASSEEASGAVEQFF.

The chain combines TRBV6-5 with TRBJ1-2; tentatively, D is TRBD1 (6 bases). The V end was cut by 0 bases, the J end by 2 bases, with 10 bases between. The germline V gene encodes CDR1 MNHEY and CDR2 SVGAGI. The CDR3 extends over 15 amino acids. CDR3 nucleotide sequence: TGTGCCAGCAGTTACTCTCGGCAGGGGAACTATGGCTACACCTTC. This translates into CASSYSRQGNYGYTF.

This chain connects TRBV6-5 to TRBJ1-3; TRBD1 is a possible D gene (5 bases). CDR1 MNHEY and CDR2 SVGAGI come from the germline V gene. V lost 2 bases and J 0 bases, leaving 5 bases between the germline ends. CDR3 length: 14 amino acids. The CDR3 loop is CASSYGGSGNTIYF. For the CDR3, the DNA is TGTGCCAGCAGTTACGGGGGCTCTGGAAACACCATATATTTT.

The chain recombines TRBV4-3 with TRBJ2-3; D might be TRBD2 (6 bases). Between the trimmed V and J ends, which lost 0 bases and 0 bases, there was a span of 10 bases. CDR1 is LGHNA and CDR2 is YSLEER in the germline V gene. The CDR3 totals 16 residues. CDR3 loop: CASSQDRSGSTDTQYF. The CDR3 coding sequence is TGCGCCAGCAGCCAAGATAGAAGCGGGAGCACAGATACGCAGTATTTT.

The J gene is TRBJ1-3, the V gene TRBV19; 9 bases fit TRBD1. The CDR3 is 17 residues long. The trim removed 3 bases at V and 0 bases at J, leaving 6 bases unmatched. Germline V gives CDR1 LNHDA, CDR2 SQIVND (reference sequence). For the CDR3, the DNA is TGTGCCAGTAGTATTTGGGACAGGGCACTCTCTGGAAACACCATATATTTT. Protein sequence: CASSIWDRALSGNTIYF. The complete variable domain, with remaining parts taken from reference TRBV19 and TRBJ1-3, reads DGGITQSPKYLFRKEGQNVTLSCEQNLNHDAMYWYRQDPGQGLRLIYYSQIVNDFQKGDIAEGYSVSREKKESFPLTVTSAQKNPTAFYLCASSIWDRALSGNTIYFGEGSWLTVV.

The rearrangement uses TRBV30 and TRBJ2-2; a possible D gene is TRBD2 (7 bases). Germline loops: CDR1 GTSNPN, CDR2 SVGIG (reference sequence). CDR3 length: 14 amino acids. The V end was cut by 4 bases, the J end by 4 bases, with 13 bases between. In DNA, the CDR3 is TGTGCCTGGAAATTGGGGGGGCCCACCGGGGAGCTGTTTTTT. This translates into CAWKLGGPTGELFF.

The genes are TRBV28 and TRBJ1-5, with 7 bases lining up with TRBD1. The length of the CDR3 is 12 residues. The junction had 4 bases not matched to a gene; V was cut back by 5 bases and J by 9 bases. Germline-derived CDR1 and CDR2 are MDHEN and SYDVKM. This CDR3 is CASSLQGWPQHF. The CDR3 DNA follows: TGTGCCAGCAGTCTACAGGGGTGGCCCCAGCATTTT.

As for this clone: The same CDR3 arises from other DNA sequences in this sample as well. This chain links TRBV19 with TRBJ2-7, with TRBD1 matching 7 bases. The CDR3 runs 13 residues. Germline V CDR1 and CDR2: LNHDA, SQIVND (reference sequence). V was clipped by 6 bases and J by 8 bases; unmatched bases: 10. CDR3: CASRDRAGSKQYF. The CDR3 DNA sequence: TGTGCCAGTAGAGACAGGGCGGGTAGCAAGCAGTACTTC.

This clone has only one observation. The chain is built from TRBV30 and TRBJ2-7; D is ambiguous. Trimming removed 0 bases from V and 2 bases from J, with 8 bases in between. The CDR3 length is 13 residues. The germline V gene encodes CDR1 GTSNPN and CDR2 SVGIG (reference sequence). In nucleotides, the CDR3 is TGTGCCTGGAGTGTAGACGGTCCCTACGAGCAGTACTTC. Translating gives CAWSVDGPYEQYF.

The V gene is TRBV28, the J gene TRBJ2-7, with D unresolved. The CDR3 is made up of 15 amino acids. The V end was cut by 5 bases, the J end by 9 bases, with 23 bases between. CDR1 is MDHEN and CDR2 is SYDVKM in the germline V gene. CDR3 in DNA: TGTGCCAGCAGTCTCCAAGATGGGCTTCTGCTACGGCAGTACTTC. Translated, it gives CASSLQDGLLLRQYF.

The table lists this clone with a count of one. The rearrangement uses TRBV10-3 and TRBJ1-6; maybe TRBD1 (5 bases). In germline, CDR1 is ENHRY, CDR2 SYGVKD. This CDR3 is 14 amino acids long. Trimming cost V 4 bases and J 7 bases, with 11 bases left between them. The CDR3 DNA follows: TGTGCCATCAGTGCCGGGACGGGGAATTCACCCCTCCACTTT. This translates into CAISAGTGNSPLHF.

This clone showed up just a few times. The chain is built from TRBV10-3 and TRBJ1-1; no reliable D call. Per the germline V gene, CDR1 is ENHRY and CDR2 is SYGVKD. The CDR3 length is 13 residues. The V and J ends lost 1 base and 5 bases respectively, with 8 bases between them. The DNA for the CDR3 is TGTGCCATCAGTGAGTTGGTGGGTACTGAAGCTTTCTTT. It codes for CAISELVGTEAFF.

This clone was picked up a small number of times. The CDR3 nucleotides read TGTGCCAGCAGGGGGACTAATTACAATGAGCAGTTCTTC. Its translation: CASRGTNYNEQFF. The rearrangement links TRBV6-5 to TRBJ2-1; 7 nucleotides agree with TRBD2. This CDR3 comprises 13 residues. After removal of 6 bases from V and 4 bases from J, the junction contained 3 bases not matched to a gene. From germline, CDR1 is MNHEY and CDR2 SVGAGI.